Sequencing of this T cell receptor beta chain was carried out in a study of shared clonotypes between healthy human individuals. Overall study findings and caveats: Across subsets, estimated richness was generally greater for naive than for memory populations.

The assay was carried out at the deep level. Repertoires were generated with immunoSEQ multiplex PCR, while TCRdb's copy carries only in-frame clones and drops some. The table lists fewer than 3 million clones, about nine tenths of them singletons. As concerns this clone: What it binds is unknown.

All of the donors resided in Nashville, Tennessee, and each was a Caucasian adult. The germline V and J ends were trimmed by 1 base and 5 bases, with 6 bases remaining between them. Germline assignment: CDR1 SGHTA and CDR2 FQGTGA. The CDR3 consists of 13 residues. This receptor was identified in a young man in good health. Some clones in this sample may be carry-over from other donors' samples. Input material: naive CD4+ T cells from PBMCs. The sample's subset: CD45RA+ positively selected. The chain employs TRBV7-3 and TRBJ2-1; D unresolved. DNA of the CDR3: TGTGCCAGCAGCTTAATGCAGGACAATGAGCAGTTCTTC. It specifies CASSLMQDNEQFF.